The 5 T cell receptor beta chains below were found in one sample sequenced in a study of blood T cell repertoires in COVID-19. Repertoires were generated with immunoSEQ multiplex PCR, while TCRdb's copy carries only in-frame clones and drops some. The profile shows about 370,000 clones, more than 70% of them singletons. The specimen was peripheral blood. Every receptor here comes from a young woman with COVID-19, enrolled during active disease.

The rearrangement links TRBV29-1 to TRBJ1-1; 7 bases line up with TRBD1. Trimming took 7 bases from V and 2 from J; bases not matched to a gene: 7. Germline V CDR1 and CDR2: SQVTM, ANQGSEA. The CDR3 sequence is 13 residues long. The CDR3 DNA is TGCAGCGGCTCGGGACAGACTAACACTGAAGCTTTCTTT. Encoded protein: CSGSGQTNTEAFF.

This clone was counted once. This chain's CDR3 is CASSFRYEQYF. Here the CDR3 DNA reads TGTGCCAGCAGCTTCAGGTACGAGCAGTACTTC. The chain employs TRBV13 and TRBJ2-7; no definite D call. V was cut by 3 bases and J by 4 bases, with 4 bases left in between. Germline V gives CDR1 PRHDT, CDR2 FYEKMQ (reference sequence). CDR3 length equals 11 residues.

The chain is built from TRBV15 and TRBJ1-4; D unresolved. CDR1 and CDR2 (germline): LNHNV, YYDKDF (reference sequence). This CDR3 contains 15 residues. Trimming stripped 0 bases from V and 7 bases from J, with 12 bases between. CDR3 amino acids: CATSRDPREGEKLFF. The CDR3 coding sequence is TGTGCCACCAGCAGAGACCCGAGGGAGGGTGAAAAACTGTTTTTT.

CDR3 coding DNA: TGTGCCAGCAGGGCCCGGGACTACAATGAGCAGTTCTTC. This gives the protein CASRARDYNEQFF. The rearrangement joins TRBV5-4 to TRBJ2-1, with D perhaps TRBD2 (5 bases). Trimming cost V 5 bases and J 3 bases, with 9 bases left between them. The germline gives CDR1 SGHNT, CDR2 YYREEE (reference sequence). This CDR3 region has 13 residues.

The genes are TRBV15 and TRBJ2-5; 7 bases are shared with TRBD1. V trimming: 3 bases; J trimming: 5 bases; junction bases outside the gene matches: 6. Looked up from germline, CDR1 is LNHNV and CDR2 is YYDKDF (reference sequence). The CDR3 is 14 amino acids. The DNA for the CDR3 is TGTGCCACCAGCAGTCAGGGGGTTAGGGAGACCCAGTACTTC. Protein sequence: CATSSQGVRETQYF.